The text below deals with one TCR beta chain. The table came from immunoSEQ multiplex PCR; TCRdb's copy has only in-frame clones and leaves some out. This table holds 150,000 or so clones, approximately 90% found once. This entry is derived from a study of T cell responses to AZD1222 COVID-19 vaccine. This CDR3 has 17 residues. The V end was cut by 0 bases, the J end by 2 bases, with 17 bases between. The germline V gene encodes CDR1 SGHTA and CDR2 FQGNSA. The chain is built from TRBV7-2 and TRBJ2-7; D might be TRBD2 (6 bases). This clonotype was obtained from an adult in good health. The source material was peripheral blood, sampled on day 0 of AZD1222 vaccination. CDR3 sequence (DNA): TGTGCCAGCAGCTTAGCCTGGGGGGAGAGGAAAACCTACGAGCAGTACTTC. Its translation: CASSLAWGERKTYEQYF.